This T cell receptor (beta chain) was found in a study of T cell clones after liver transplantation. Overall study context: TCRbeta sequencing after a pre-transplant mixed lymphocyte reaction identified graft-donor-reactive clones, later tracked in post-transplant blood. Tolerant meant at least one year fully off immunosuppression without liver enzymes above twice normal.

Germline V lookup: CDR1 SNHLY, CDR2 FYNNEI. The V segment lost 4 bases and the J segment 5 bases; nucleotides outside the gene matches: 3. The CDR3 sequence is 14 residues long. Measured with immunoSEQ multiplex PCR; TCRdb has only the in-frame clones, and not every one. The sample has roughly 55,000 clones, about four fifths seen once. The chain carries TRBV2 and TRBJ1-5; 9 bases match TRBD1. This receptor was obtained from a human donor who received a liver transplant. Here the sequenced sample was CD4+ T cells from blood, taken before liver transplant. CDR3 nucleotide sequence: TGTGCCAGCAGTGCGGACAGGGGCTATCAGCCCCAGCATTTT. This codes for CASSADRGYQPQHF.